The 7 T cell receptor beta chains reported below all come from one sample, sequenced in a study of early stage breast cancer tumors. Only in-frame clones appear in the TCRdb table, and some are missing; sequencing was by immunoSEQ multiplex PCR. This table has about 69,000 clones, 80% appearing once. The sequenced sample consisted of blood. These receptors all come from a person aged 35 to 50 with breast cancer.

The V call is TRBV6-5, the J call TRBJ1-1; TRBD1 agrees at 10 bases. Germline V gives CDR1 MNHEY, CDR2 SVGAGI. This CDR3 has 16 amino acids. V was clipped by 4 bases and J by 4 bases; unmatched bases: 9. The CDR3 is CASSSFRQGAGTEAFF. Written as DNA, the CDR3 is TGTGCCAGCAGTTCCTTTCGACAGGGGGCTGGCACTGAAGCTTTCTTT.

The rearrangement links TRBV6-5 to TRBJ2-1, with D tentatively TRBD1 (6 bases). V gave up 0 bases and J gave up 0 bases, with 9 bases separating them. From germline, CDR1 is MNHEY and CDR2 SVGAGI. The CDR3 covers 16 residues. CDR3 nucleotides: TGTGCCAGCAGTTACTCCACAGGGAGCTCCTACAATGAGCAGTTCTTC. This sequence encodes CASSYSTGSSYNEQFF.

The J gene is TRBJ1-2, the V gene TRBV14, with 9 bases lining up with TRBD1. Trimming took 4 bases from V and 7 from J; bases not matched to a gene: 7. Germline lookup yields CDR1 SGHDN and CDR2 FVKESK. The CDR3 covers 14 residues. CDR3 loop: CASSPSGTGPGYTF. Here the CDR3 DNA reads TGTGCCAGCAGCCCATCCGGGACAGGGCCTGGCTACACCTTC.

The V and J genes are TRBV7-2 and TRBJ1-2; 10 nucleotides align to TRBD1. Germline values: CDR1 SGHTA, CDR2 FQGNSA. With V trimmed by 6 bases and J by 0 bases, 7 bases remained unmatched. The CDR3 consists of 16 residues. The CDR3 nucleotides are TGTGCCAGCAGGTCGACAGGGGGCGTCTCTAACTATGGCTACACCTTC. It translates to CASRSTGGVSNYGYTF.

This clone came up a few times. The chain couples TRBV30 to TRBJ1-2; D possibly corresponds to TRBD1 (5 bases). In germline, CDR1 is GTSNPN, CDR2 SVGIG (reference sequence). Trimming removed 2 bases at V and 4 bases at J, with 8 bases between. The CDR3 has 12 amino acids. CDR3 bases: TGTGCCTGGAGTCCAGGGTCCTATGGCTACACCTTC. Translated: CAWSPGSYGYTF.

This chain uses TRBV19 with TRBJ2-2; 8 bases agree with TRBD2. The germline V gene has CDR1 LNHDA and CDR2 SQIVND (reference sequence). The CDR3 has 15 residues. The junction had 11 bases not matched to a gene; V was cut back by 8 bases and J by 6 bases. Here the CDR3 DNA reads TGTGCCAGTTCCCCGGGAGCGGGAGTATCCGGGGAGCTGTTTTTT. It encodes CASSPGAGVSGELFF.

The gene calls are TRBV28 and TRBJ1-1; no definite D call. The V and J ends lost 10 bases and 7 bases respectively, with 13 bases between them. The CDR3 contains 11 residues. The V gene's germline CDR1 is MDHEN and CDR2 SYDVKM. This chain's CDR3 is CATDNRVEAFF. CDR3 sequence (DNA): TGTGCCACCGACAACCGAGTTGAAGCTTTCTTT.